Listed here are 5 T cell receptor beta chains from one sample, sequenced in a study of shared clonotypes between healthy human individuals (dated by TCRdb to 2018 to 2021). Receptors were amplified or captured by the immunoSEQ multiplex PCR assay. As stored in TCRdb, this immuneACCESS dataset retains in-frame rearrangements with V and J assigned. A fraction of the clones does not appear; measured against another copy, unresolved V genes explain less than half of the discrepancy, and the remainder lacks a known reason. The sample profile shows about 2 million clones; roughly 94% of them were found once. More than 0.1% of the sample lies in the top ten. The sequenced sample consisted of naive CD4+ T cells sorted from blood. The cell subset or site label for this specimen denotes: CD45RA+ positively selected. All receptors come from a man younger than 35 in good health.

J is TRBJ1-4 and V is TRBV30; 7 nucleotides align to TRBD1. The CDR3 covers 14 residues. After removal of 4 bases from V and 6 bases from J, the junction contained 8 bases not matched to a gene. Per germline, CDR1 GTSNPN and CDR2 SVGIG (reference sequence). The CDR3 loop is CAWTADRVYEKLFF. The CDR3, as DNA: TGTGCCTGGACCGCTGACAGGGTTTATGAAAAACTGTTTTTT.

The CDR3 DNA is TGTGCCTGGAGTGGCCAGCGGGGACACAATGAGCAGTTCTTC. Translation gives CAWSGQRGHNEQFF. This sequence joins TRBV30 and TRBJ2-1; TRBD2 matches 7 bases. This CDR3 comprises 14 residues. J gave up 5 bases and V 1 base, and 5 bases lay outside the gene matches. Germline CDR1 reads GTSNPN; CDR2 reads SVGIG (reference sequence).

The rearrangement uses TRBV10-2 and TRBJ1-1; D not certain. This CDR3 comprises 12 residues. Germline V gives CDR1 WSHSY, CDR2 SAAADI. The germline V and J ends were trimmed by 7 bases and 3 bases, with 9 bases remaining between them. The CDR3 DNA reads as TGCGCCAGCACCCGGCCGGACACTGAAGCTTTCTTT. Amino acids: CASTRPDTEAFF.

The chain carries TRBV28 and TRBJ2-7; no clear D gene. Trimming cost V 3 bases and J 2 bases, with 14 bases left between them. The CDR3 totals 15 residues. Germline CDR1 is MDHEN and CDR2 is SYDVKM. The CDR3 is CASSFEGRITYEQYF. DNA of the CDR3: TGTGCCAGCAGTTTTGAAGGGCGCATTACCTACGAGCAGTACTTC. The whole variable domain, filled in from reference TRBV28 and TRBJ2-7, reads DVKVTQSSRYLVKRTGEKVFLECVQDMDHENMFWYRQDPGLGLRLIYFSYDVKMKEKGDIPEGYSVSREKKERFSLILESASTNQTSMYLCASSFEGRITYEQYFGPGTRLTVT.

This chain links TRBV6-6 with TRBJ2-7; no clear D gene. V shed 5 bases and J shed 6 bases, with 11 bases lying between them. The CDR3 is 12 residues long. CDR1 is MNHNY, CDR2 SVGAGI, per germline (reference sequence). CDR3 DNA sequence: TGTGCCAGCAGTCCTCCAAGCACCGAGCAGTACTTC. Amino acids: CASSPPSTEQYF.